Described below is a single T cell receptor beta chain sequence and its context. In the authors' methods: Estimation of nucleated cell counts was performed using reference gene primer amplification. This table comes from immunoSEQ multiplex PCR, and its TCRdb copy is limited to in-frame clones, with some not included. That table is the source of V, J and clone size, and D and trimming were worked out from the DNA. The sample records about 35,000 clones, roughly 86% being singletons. The sample comes from a study of blood T cell repertoires in COVID-19. Study in general: Spain, Italy and the United States supplied samples that represented acute and convalescent COVID-19. PBMCs, B-cell-depleted T cells, or T cells were the source of the cDNA or gDNA that made up the material.

The V end lost 5 bases, the J end lost 7 bases, and 6 bases lay between the germline ends. The length of the CDR3 is 12 residues. Looked up from germline, CDR1 is SGHVS and CDR2 is FQNEAQ. The TCR was taken from a human donor in a cohort sampled during active COVID-19. The chain recombines TRBV7-8 with TRBJ1-6, with D possibly TRBD1 on 5 matching bases. The specimen was peripheral blood. The CDR3 DNA sequence: TGTGCCAGCAGCCGACAGAATTCACCCCTCCACTTT. It translates to CASSRQNSPLHF.